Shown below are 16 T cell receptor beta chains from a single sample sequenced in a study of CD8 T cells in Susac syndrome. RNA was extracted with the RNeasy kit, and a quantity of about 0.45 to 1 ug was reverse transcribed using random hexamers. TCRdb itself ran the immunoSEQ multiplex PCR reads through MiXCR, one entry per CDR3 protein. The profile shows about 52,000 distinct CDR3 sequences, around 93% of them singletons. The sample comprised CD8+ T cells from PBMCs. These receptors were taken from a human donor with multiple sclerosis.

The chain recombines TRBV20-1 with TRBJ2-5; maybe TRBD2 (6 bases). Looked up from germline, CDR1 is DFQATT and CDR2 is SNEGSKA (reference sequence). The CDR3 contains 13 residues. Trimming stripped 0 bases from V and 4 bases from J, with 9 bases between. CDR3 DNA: TGCAGTGCTAGAGATACCGGGAGAGAGACCCAGTACTTC. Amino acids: CSARDTGRETQYF.

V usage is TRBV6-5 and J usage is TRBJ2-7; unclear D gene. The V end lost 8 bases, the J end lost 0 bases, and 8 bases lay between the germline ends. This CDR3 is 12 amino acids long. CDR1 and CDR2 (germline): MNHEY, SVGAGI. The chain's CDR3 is CASGTSSYEQYF. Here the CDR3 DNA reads TGTGCCAGCGGAACGTCCTCCTACGAGCAGTACTTC.

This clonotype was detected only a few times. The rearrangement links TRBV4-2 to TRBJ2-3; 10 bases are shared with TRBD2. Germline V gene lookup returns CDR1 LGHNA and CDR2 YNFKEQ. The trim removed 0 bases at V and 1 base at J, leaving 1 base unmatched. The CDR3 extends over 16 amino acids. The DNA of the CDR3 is TGTGCCAGCAGCCAAGATCTAGCGGGGGGCACAGATACGCAGTATTTT. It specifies CASSQDLAGGTDTQYF.

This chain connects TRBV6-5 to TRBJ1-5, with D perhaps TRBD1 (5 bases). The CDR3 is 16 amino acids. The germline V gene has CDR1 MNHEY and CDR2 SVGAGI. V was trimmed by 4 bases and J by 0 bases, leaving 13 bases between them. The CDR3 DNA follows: TGTGCCAGCAGTTCCCTCATCGACAGTAGCAATCAGCCCCAGCATTTT. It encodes CASSSLIDSSNQPQHF.

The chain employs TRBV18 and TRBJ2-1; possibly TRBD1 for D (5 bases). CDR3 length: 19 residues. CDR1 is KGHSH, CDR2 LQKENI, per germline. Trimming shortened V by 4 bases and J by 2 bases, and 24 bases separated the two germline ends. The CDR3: CASSHLTFPGRRAYNEQFF. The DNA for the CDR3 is TGTGCCAGCTCACACCTGACTTTTCCAGGGCGCCGAGCCTACAATGAGCAGTTCTTC.

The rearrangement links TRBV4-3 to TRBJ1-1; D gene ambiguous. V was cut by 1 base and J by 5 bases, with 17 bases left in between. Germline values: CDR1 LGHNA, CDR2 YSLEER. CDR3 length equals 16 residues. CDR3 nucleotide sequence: TGCGCCAGCAGCCAAGGTTTCAACTTCCTGGGGACTGAAGCTTTCTTT. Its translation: CASSQGFNFLGTEAFF.

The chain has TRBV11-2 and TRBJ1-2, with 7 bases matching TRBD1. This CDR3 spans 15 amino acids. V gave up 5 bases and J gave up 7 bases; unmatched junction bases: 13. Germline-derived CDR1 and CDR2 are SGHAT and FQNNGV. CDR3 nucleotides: TGTGCCAGCAGCAAAACCTACGGACAGGAGCTTGGCTACACCTTC. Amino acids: CASSKTYGQELGYTF.

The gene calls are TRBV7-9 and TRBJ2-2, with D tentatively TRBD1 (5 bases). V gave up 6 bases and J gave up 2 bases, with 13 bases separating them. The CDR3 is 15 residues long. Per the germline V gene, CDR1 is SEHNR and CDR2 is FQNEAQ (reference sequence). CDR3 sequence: CASRIPRVNTGELFF. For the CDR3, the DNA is TGTGCCAGCAGAATTCCCAGGGTAAACACCGGGGAGCTGTTTTTT.

The chain's CDR3 is CASSPGQEYEQYF. In DNA, the CDR3 is TGTGCCAGTAGTCCGGGACAGGAGTACGAGCAGTACTTC. The V and J genes are TRBV19 and TRBJ2-7; 8 positions match TRBD1. After removal of 5 bases from V and 4 bases from J, the junction contained 4 bases not matched to a gene. This CDR3 spans 13 amino acids. From germline, CDR1 is LNHDA and CDR2 SQIVND (reference sequence).

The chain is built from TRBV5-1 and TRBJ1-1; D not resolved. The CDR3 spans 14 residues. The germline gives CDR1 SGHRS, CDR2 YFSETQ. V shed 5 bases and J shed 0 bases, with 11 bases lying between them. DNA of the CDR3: TGCGCCAGCAGTATTAAGACTATGAACACTGAAGCTTTCTTT. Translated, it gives CASSIKTMNTEAFF.

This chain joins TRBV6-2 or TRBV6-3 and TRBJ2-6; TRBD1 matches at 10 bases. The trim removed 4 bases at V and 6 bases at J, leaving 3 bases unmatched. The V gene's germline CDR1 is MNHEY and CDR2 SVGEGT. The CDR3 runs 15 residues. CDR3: CASSFGTGEANVLTF. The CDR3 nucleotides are TGTGCCAGCAGTTTCGGGACAGGGGAGGCCAACGTCCTGACTTTC.

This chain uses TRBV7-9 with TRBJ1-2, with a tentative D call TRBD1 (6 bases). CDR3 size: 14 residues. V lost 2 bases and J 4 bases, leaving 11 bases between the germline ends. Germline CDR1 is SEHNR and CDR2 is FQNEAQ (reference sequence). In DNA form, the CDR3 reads TGTGCCAGCAGCTTACAGGGGCGCGGCTATGGCTACACCTTC. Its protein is CASSLQGRGYGYTF.

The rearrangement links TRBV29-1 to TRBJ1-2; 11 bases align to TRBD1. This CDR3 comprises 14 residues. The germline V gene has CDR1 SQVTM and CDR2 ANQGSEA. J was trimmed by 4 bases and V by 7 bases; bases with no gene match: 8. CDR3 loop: CSAPGTGGSYGYTF. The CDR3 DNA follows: TGCAGCGCCCCGGGGACAGGGGGTAGCTATGGCTACACCTTC.

CDR3 in amino acids: CASSLTGGTHQPQHF. CDR3 bases: TGTGCCAGCAGCCTTACAGGGGGCACTCATCAGCCCCAGCATTTT. The genes are TRBV7-9 and TRBJ1-5; 9 positions match TRBD1. The V gene's germline CDR1 is SEHNR and CDR2 FQNEAQ (reference sequence). This CDR3 spans 15 amino acids. V gave up 5 bases and J gave up 5 bases; unmatched junction bases: 7. The variable domain in full, completed from reference TRBV7-9 and TRBJ1-5, reads DTGVSQNPRHKITKRGQNVTFRCDPISEHNRLYWYRQTLGQGPEFLTYFQNEAQLEKSRLLSDRFSAERPKGSFSTLEIQRTEQGDSAMYLCASSLTGGTHQPQHFGDGTRLSIL.

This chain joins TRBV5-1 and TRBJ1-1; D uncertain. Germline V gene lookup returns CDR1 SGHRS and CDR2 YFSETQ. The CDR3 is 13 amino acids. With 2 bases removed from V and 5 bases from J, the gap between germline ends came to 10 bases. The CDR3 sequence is CASSFRAETEAFF. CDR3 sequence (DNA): TGCGCCAGCAGCTTTAGGGCCGAAACTGAAGCTTTCTTT.

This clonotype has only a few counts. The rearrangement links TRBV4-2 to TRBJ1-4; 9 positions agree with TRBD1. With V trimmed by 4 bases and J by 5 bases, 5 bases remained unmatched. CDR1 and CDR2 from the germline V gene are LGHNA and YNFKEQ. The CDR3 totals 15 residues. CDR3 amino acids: CASSPRTGVNEKLFF. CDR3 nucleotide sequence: TGTGCCAGCAGCCCTCGGACAGGGGTGAATGAAAAACTGTTTTTT.